These 28 T cell receptor beta chains came from one sample sequenced in a study of cytomegalovirus exposure and HLA in healthy donors. Primers for the PCR totalled 60 Vbeta and 13 Jbeta. Only in-frame clones appear in the TCRdb table, and some are missing; sequencing was by immunoSEQ multiplex PCR. Of approximately 110,000 clones listed, 77% are singletons. Sequences were obtained from PBMCs. Every receptor here comes from a human donor in good health.

The rearrangement links TRBV21-1 to TRBJ2-7; the D call in the table, TRBD1, was not verified against the DNA. TRBV21-1 is reported as a pseudogene. The CDR3 totals 14 residues. CDR3 sequence: CASSNVASSYEQYF. The CDR3 DNA is TGTGCCAGCAGCAATGTGGCATCCTCCTACGAGCAGTACTTC.

This clone was seen a single time. The V gene is TRBV5-1, the J gene TRBJ2-7; D uncertain. The CDR3 has 14 amino acids. V lost 1 base and J lost 3, with 11 bases in between. Per the germline V gene, CDR1 is SGHRS and CDR2 is YFSETQ. CDR3 DNA: TGCGCCAGCAGCTTGAGCGACTTCAACTACGAGCAGTACTTC. This sequence encodes CASSLSDFNYEQYF.

In regard to this clone: At one boundary the junction diverges from the germline segment, which might be a read error. This sequence joins TRBV7-7 and TRBJ2-1; TRBD2 aligns across 8 bases. This CDR3 spans 16 amino acids. In germline, CDR1 is SSHAT, CDR2 FNYEAQ (reference sequence). The CDR3 reads CASSLSPGGADGGQFF. CDR3 nucleotide sequence: TGTGCTAGCAGCTTATCCCCCGGGGGGGCTGATGGAGGGCAGTTCTTC.

The chain carries TRBV5-6 and TRBJ2-1; 14 nucleotides match TRBD2. The length of the CDR3 is 17 residues. The V gene's germline CDR1 is SGHDT and CDR2 YYEEEE. The J segment lost 0 bases and the V segment lost 3 bases, leaving 2 bases of the junction unmatched. The CDR3 reads CASSWGTSGSSYNEQFF. The CDR3 DNA sequence: TGTGCCAGCAGCTGGGGGACTAGCGGGAGCTCCTACAATGAGCAGTTCTTC.

The sample holds a few counts of this clone. The chain links TRBV7-9 to TRBJ1-5; the match to TRBD1 covers 8 bases. The CDR3 consists of 15 residues. The V gene's germline CDR1 is SEHNR and CDR2 FQNEAQ (reference sequence). Trimming took 4 bases from V and 2 from J; bases not matched to a gene: 4. The CDR3 protein is CASSSDRGGNQPQHF. For the CDR3, the DNA is TGTGCCAGCAGCTCAGACAGGGGAGGCAATCAGCCCCAGCATTTT.

Written as DNA, the CDR3 is TGTGCTAGTGGTCTCGGGACTAGCGGCACAGATACGCAGTATTTT. Residues: CASGLGTSGTDTQYF. The chain couples TRBV12-5 to TRBJ2-3; the match to TRBD2 covers 10 bases. Germline loops: CDR1 LGHNT, CDR2 FRNRAP. CDR3 length equals 15 residues. Losses at the gene ends were 5 bases for V and 1 base for J; bases not matched to a gene: 3.

V is TRBV25-1 and J is TRBJ1-1; D gene ambiguous. The CDR3 has 13 amino acids. Germline CDR1 is MGHDK and CDR2 is SYGVNS. The V end was cut by 6 bases, the J end by 11 bases, with 19 bases between. CDR3 nucleotide sequence: TGTGCCAGCAGCTCCTCGGGTGCCCGGAGGGCTTTCTTT. The encoded protein is CASSSSGARRAFF.

The sample holds a few counts of this clone. The sample carries other DNA sequences with the same CDR3. V is TRBV9 and J is TRBJ1-1; 7 bases line up with TRBD1. This CDR3 spans 13 amino acids. Germline V lookup: CDR1 SGDLS, CDR2 YYNGEE. V was clipped by 4 bases and J by 1 base; unmatched bases: 1. CDR3 residues: CASSPGGNTEAFF. The CDR3 DNA follows: TGTGCCAGCAGCCCAGGGGGGAACACTGAAGCTTTCTTT.

This chain joins TRBV29-1 and TRBJ2-1; 7 nucleotides agree with TRBD2. This CDR3 is 13 amino acids long. The trim removed 8 bases at V and 6 bases at J, leaving 10 bases unmatched. Germline V CDR1 and CDR2: SQVTM, ANQGSEA. The CDR3 spells CSLLAPEGNEQFF. CDR3 sequence (DNA): TGCAGCCTACTAGCGCCCGAGGGCAATGAGCAGTTCTTC.

The chain recombines TRBV6-1 with TRBJ2-1; no reliable D call. This CDR3 region has 12 residues. CDR1 MNHNS and CDR2 SASEGT come from the germline V gene. The V end was cut by 3 bases, the J end by 4 bases, with 4 bases between. The CDR3 DNA is TGTGCCAGCAGTGACACTTACAATGAGCAGTTCTTC. Amino acid sequence: CASSDTYNEQFF.

This chain links TRBV5-1 with TRBJ1-1; 10 bases are a match to TRBD1. Germline V lookup: CDR1 SGHRS, CDR2 YFSETQ. This CDR3 is 16 amino acids long. The V segment lost 0 bases and the J segment 5 bases; nucleotides outside the gene matches: 7. The CDR3 sequence is CASSLDGQGVRTEAFF. CDR3 in DNA: TGCGCCAGCAGCTTGGATGGACAGGGGGTAAGGACTGAAGCTTTCTTT.

V is TRBV6-1 and J is TRBJ2-2; 11 bases map to TRBD2. The germline CDR1 and CDR2 sequences are MNHNS and SASEGT. V dropped 2 bases and J dropped 0; count of bases not matched to a gene: 14. The CDR3 spans 21 residues. CDR3 sequence: CASSEPTSGKHSQTNTGELFF. As DNA, the CDR3 is TGTGCCAGCAGTGAACCGACTAGCGGGAAACACTCCCAAACGAACACCGGGGAGCTGTTTTTT.

The chain couples TRBV7-2 to TRBJ2-7; possibly TRBD2 for D (6 bases). Germline V CDR1 and CDR2: SGHTA, FQGNSA. This CDR3 is built from 15 residues. V lost 4 bases and J 0 bases, leaving 13 bases between the germline ends. This chain's CDR3 is CASSWGGGNSYEQYF. CDR3 in DNA: TGTGCCAGCAGCTGGGGTGGCGGGAACTCCTACGAGCAGTACTTC.

The V call is TRBV2, the J call TRBJ2-7, with 9 bases aligning to TRBD2. The CDR3 has 14 residues. Germline trimming cut 6 bases from V and 7 bases from J; bases unmatched to any gene: 10. The germline gives CDR1 SNHLY, CDR2 FYNNEI. CDR3 region: CASRDPGLAREQYF. The CDR3 coding sequence is TGTGCCAGCAGGGACCCGGGACTAGCTAGGGAGCAGTACTTC.

J is TRBJ2-7 and V is TRBV28; 14 bases are shared with TRBD2. Per germline, CDR1 MDHEN and CDR2 SYDVKM. This CDR3 is 19 amino acids long. J lost 0 bases, V lost 6 bases, and 13 bases had no gene match. The DNA of the CDR3 is TGTGCCAGCAGACCTATGACTAGCGGGAGGGCCAAGAGCTCCTACGAGCAGTACTTC. It translates to CASRPMTSGRAKSSYEQYF.

J is TRBJ1-1 and V is TRBV7-2; no reliable D call. The CDR3 contains 15 residues. V was trimmed by 6 bases and J by 6 bases, leaving 20 bases between them. Germline V CDR1 and CDR2: SGHTA, FQGNSA. The CDR3: CASREDLTSNAEAFF. The CDR3 DNA reads as TGTGCCAGCAGAGAGGACTTGACCTCAAACGCTGAAGCTTTCTTT.

This chain connects TRBV28 to TRBJ1-2; 7 nucleotides agree with TRBD1. This CDR3 spans 14 amino acids. Germline V gives CDR1 MDHEN, CDR2 SYDVKM. Trimming took 6 bases from V and 3 from J; bases not matched to a gene: 7. CDR3 coding DNA: TGTGCCAGCAGACAGGGGACTTCTTACTATGGCTACACCTTC. It encodes CASRQGTSYYGYTF.

This chain links TRBV6-5 with TRBJ1-2, with TRBD1 identical over 12 bases. Germline V gene sequence: CDR1 MNHEY, CDR2 SVGAGI. The CDR3 runs to 13 residues. V lost 6 bases to trimming and J lost 12 bases; unmatched junction nucleotides: 8. For the CDR3, the DNA is TGTGCCAGCAGCCTCGCTGGGACAGGGGGCCACACCTTC. Its translation is CASSLAGTGGHTF.

This clone was counted a few times. The junction departs from germline at one end; a sequencing error may be responsible. V is TRBV10-3 and J is TRBJ2-3; unclear D gene. Germline assignment: CDR1 ENHRY and CDR2 SYGVKD. This CDR3 spans 12 amino acids. The CDR3 spells CAISKSADTQYF. The CDR3, as DNA: TGTGCCATCAGTAAGTCCGCAGATACGCAGTATTTT.

This clone was seen only once. The J gene is TRBJ2-2, the V gene TRBV15, with 8 bases fitting TRBD1. CDR3 length: 17 amino acids. The germline V gene encodes CDR1 LNHNV and CDR2 YYDKDF (reference sequence). V gave up 8 bases and J gave up 5 bases; unmatched junction bases: 16. CDR3 DNA sequence: TGTGCCACCTCCACCCGGGTGGGCAGGGGGCAGACCGGGGAGCTGTTTTTT. Its protein is CATSTRVGRGQTGELFF.

Notes on this clone: A junction end diverges from the germline sequence, so it may reflect a read error. The CDR3 reads CASSLGLAGTDEQYF. The CDR3 coding sequence is TGTGCTAGCAGCTTGGGCCTAGCGGGGACGGACGAGCAGTACTTC. J is TRBJ2-7 and V is TRBV7-7; 9 nucleotides agree with TRBD2. This CDR3 has 15 amino acids. Germline V gene data show CDR1 as SSHAT and CDR2 as FNYEAQ (reference sequence). The variable domain in full, completed from reference TRBV7-7 and TRBJ2-7, reads GAGVSQSPRYKVTKRGQDVTLRCDPISSHATLYWYQQALGQGPEFLTYFNYEAQPDKSGLPSDRFSAERPEGSISTLTIQRTEQRDSAMYRCASSLGLAGTDEQYFGPGTRLTVT.

The gene calls are TRBV5-6 and TRBJ1-2; D may be TRBD1 (6 bases). The CDR3 loop spans 13 amino acids. Germline lookup yields CDR1 SGHDT and CDR2 YYEEEE. V was trimmed by 3 bases and J by 5 bases, leaving 11 bases between them. The CDR3 DNA reads as TGTGCCAGCAGCTCCACAGGGTTTTATGGCTACACCTTC. Its protein product is CASSSTGFYGYTF.

The chain couples TRBV7-6 to TRBJ1-2, with 7 positions matching TRBD1. This CDR3 is built from 12 residues. The ends lost 5 bases at V and 5 bases at J; junction bases unmatched: 2. Germline loops: CDR1 SGHVS, CDR2 FNYEAQ. CDR3 bases: TGTGCCAGCAGCCCGACAGGGTATGGCTACACCTTC. Residues: CASSPTGYGYTF.

V gene TRBV5-8 combines with J gene TRBJ1-6, with D perhaps TRBD1 (5 bases). The CDR3 is 15 amino acids. Germline values: CDR1 SGHTS, CDR2 YDEGEE. V was clipped by 0 bases and J by 7 bases, with 11 bases between them. CDR3 sequence: CASSLAPGRNSPLHF. In DNA form, the CDR3 reads TGTGCCAGCAGCTTGGCTCCAGGGAGGAATTCACCCCTCCACTTT.

The chain combines TRBV10-3 with TRBJ2-1, with 9 bases fitting TRBD2. Unmatched junction bases numbered 8, after V lost 6 bases and J lost 5 bases. The germline V gene encodes CDR1 ENHRY and CDR2 SYGVKD. This CDR3 spans 15 amino acids. The CDR3 coding sequence is TGTGCCATCAGGGATCCGGCGGGAGGGAACAATGAGCAGTTCTTC. Protein product: CAIRDPAGGNNEQFF.

This chain joins TRBV5-1 and TRBJ1-4, with D perhaps matching TRBD1 (5 bases). Germline V gene sequence: CDR1 SGHRS, CDR2 YFSETQ. The V end lost 0 bases, the J end lost 8 bases, and 20 bases lay between the germline ends. The CDR3 totals 17 residues. The CDR3 spells CASSLAPAGRAGEKLFF. The CDR3 DNA sequence: TGCGCCAGCAGCTTGGCCCCAGCGGGCAGGGCGGGGGAAAAACTGTTTTTT.

V gene TRBV6-5 combines with J gene TRBJ1-2; 9 bases align to TRBD1. The CDR3 sequence is 13 residues long. CDR1 is MNHEY and CDR2 is SVGAGI in the germline V gene. Germline trimming cut 7 bases from V and 2 bases from J; bases unmatched to any gene: 2. CDR3 DNA sequence: TGTGCCAGCACCGGGACAGGGAACTATGGCTACACCTTC. This codes for CASTGTGNYGYTF.

The gene calls are TRBV18 and TRBJ2-5; TRBD1 matches at 7 bases. The V gene end was trimmed by 4 bases and the J gene end by 4 bases; junction bases not matched to a gene: 3. The CDR3 loop spans 13 amino acids. From germline, CDR1 is KGHSH and CDR2 LQKENI. This chain's CDR3 is CASSLQGRETQYF. The CDR3 nucleotides are TGTGCCAGCTCACTACAGGGGAGAGAGACCCAGTACTTC.